These 17 T cell receptor beta chains were all obtained from the same sample, sequenced in a study of cytomegalovirus exposure and HLA in healthy donors. PCR involved 60 Vbeta and 13 Jbeta primers. Measured with immunoSEQ multiplex PCR; TCRdb has only the in-frame clones, and not every one. This table holds 150,000 to 200,000 clones, around 88% found once. Sequencing was carried out using PBMCs. All receptors derive from a woman in her late teens or twenties in good health and CMV-seronegative.

V is TRBV2 and J is TRBJ2-3; TRBD2 matches at 10 bases. The CDR3 sequence is 19 residues long. Trimming removed 5 bases from V and 2 bases from J; junction bases left unmatched: 16. Germline V gives CDR1 SNHLY, CDR2 FYNNEI. The CDR3 bases are TGTGCCAGCAGTTCTAACCGGGGTGGGCTAGCGGGAGCCACAGATACGCAGTATTTT. This translates into CASSSNRGGLAGATDTQYF.

The chain employs TRBV9 and TRBJ1-2, with D maybe TRBD1 (5 bases). Germline CDR1 and CDR2: SGDLS and YYNGEE. This CDR3 has 13 amino acids. Trimming cost V 4 bases and J 4 bases, with 11 bases left between them. CDR3 in DNA: TGTGCCAGCAGCCCGAAACAGGTCTATGGCTACACCTTC. It is translated as CASSPKQVYGYTF.

This clone was detected only once. The chain has TRBV28 and TRBJ1-5; a possible D gene is TRBD1 (6 bases). CDR1 and CDR2 (germline): MDHEN, SYDVKM. This CDR3 is 17 amino acids long. V was shortened by 6 bases and J by 6 bases, with 24 bases between the two germline ends. CDR3 DNA: TGTGCCAGCAGCCCATGGTTGGCAGGGGCTTTAGGTCAGCCCCAGCATTTT. Its translation: CASSPWLAGALGQPQHF.

The gene calls are TRBV4-1 and TRBJ2-3; TRBD2 matches at 10 bases. With 8 bases clipped from V and 4 bases from J, the junction kept 9 bases outside the gene matches. CDR3 length equals 15 residues. CDR1 is MGHRA, CDR2 YSYEKL, per germline. CDR3 region: CASGQREGPSDTQYF. The CDR3, as DNA: TGCGCCAGCGGACAGCGGGAGGGACCTTCAGATACGCAGTATTTT.

The chain links TRBV18 to TRBJ2-3; 15 bases line up with TRBD2. The V and J ends lost 3 bases and 2 bases, in that order; junction bases with no gene match: 9. The CDR3 consists of 19 residues. Germline-derived CDR1 and CDR2 are KGHSH and LQKENI. CDR3 region: CASSPPPGLAGGPTDTQYF. For the CDR3, the DNA is TGTGCCAGCTCACCCCCCCCGGGACTAGCGGGGGGCCCCACAGATACGCAGTATTTT.

This sequence joins TRBV7-9 and TRBJ1-2; D not certain. Between the trimmed V and J ends, which lost 5 bases and 4 bases, there was a span of 11 bases. The CDR3 is 13 amino acids. Germline CDR1 reads SEHNR; CDR2 reads FQNEAQ (reference sequence). CDR3 nucleotides: TGTGCCAGCAGCCCGCTACAGATCTATGGCTACACCTTC. Encoded protein: CASSPLQIYGYTF.

This clone was observed a few times. The chain uses TRBV6-1 and TRBJ1-6; D remains ambiguous. The CDR3 spans 15 residues. Trimming took off 6 bases at V and 11 bases at J, with 20 bases between the two ends. Germline V CDR1 and CDR2: MNHNS, SASEGT. The chain's CDR3 is CASSTRGFGSPPLHF. The DNA for the CDR3 is TGTGCCAGCAGCACGCGCGGTTTCGGGTCTCCACCCCTCCACTTT.

The chain uses TRBV19 and TRBJ1-4; D is undetermined. CDR3 length equals 15 residues. Deletions cut 5 bases from V and 2 bases from J, with 12 bases between. CDR1 and CDR2 (germline): LNHDA, SQIVND (reference sequence). The DNA of the CDR3 is TGTGCCAGTAGTGCCCGGAGGGTGACTAATGAAAAACTGTTTTTT. Encoded protein: CASSARRVTNEKLFF. Supplemented by reference TRBV19 and TRBJ1-4, the full variable domain reads DGGITQSPKYLFRKEGQNVTLSCEQNLNHDAMYWYRQDPGQGLRLIYYSQIVNDFQKGDIAEGYSVSREKKESFPLTVTSAQKNPTAFYLCASSARRVTNEKLFFGSGTQLSVL.

V gene TRBV29-1 combines with J gene TRBJ2-5, with 7 bases lining up with TRBD1. This CDR3 has 13 residues. CDR1 is SQVTM and CDR2 is ANQGSEA in the germline V gene. Trimming at V came to 6 bases and at J to 2 bases, leaving 6 bases not matched to a gene. CDR3 sequence (DNA): TGCAGCGTCCACCCAGGGGGTCAAGAGACCCAGTACTTC. This codes for CSVHPGGQETQYF.

This clone was picked up a small number of times. CDR3 loop: CASSLQGDQPQHF. The CDR3 DNA follows: TGTGCCAGCAGTCTACAGGGGGATCAGCCCCAGCATTTT. The chain is built from TRBV27 and TRBJ1-5; 8 nucleotides match TRBD1. CDR1 is MNHEY, CDR2 SMNVEV, per germline (reference sequence). The CDR3 contains 13 residues. Trimming took 5 bases from V and 5 from J; bases not matched to a gene: 2.

The DNA for the CDR3 is TGTGCCAGCACCACGGGACAGAACTATGGCTACACCTTC. Translating gives CASTTGQNYGYTF. The genes are TRBV7-9 and TRBJ1-2; the match to TRBD1 covers 7 bases. With V trimmed by 7 bases and J by 2 bases, 4 bases remained unmatched. CDR1 and CDR2 (germline): SEHNR, FQNEAQ (reference sequence). This CDR3 spans 13 amino acids.

Here the CDR3 reads CASSPMQGASTGELFF. The CDR3, as DNA: TGTGCCAGCTCACCGATGCAGGGGGCTTCCACCGGGGAGCTGTTTTTT. The chain couples TRBV18 to TRBJ2-2; TRBD1 aligns across 8 bases. This CDR3 is built from 16 residues. The V gene end was trimmed by 3 bases and the J gene end by 4 bases; junction bases not matched to a gene: 7. Germline V gene data show CDR1 as KGHSH and CDR2 as LQKENI.

This sequence joins TRBV19 and TRBJ2-7; D is possibly TRBD1 (6 bases). Germline-derived CDR1 and CDR2 are LNHDA and SQIVND (reference sequence). This CDR3 has 15 amino acids. V was clipped by 3 bases and J by 2 bases, with 14 bases between them. The CDR3 DNA sequence: TGTGCCAGTAGTATTGGTCTTGACAGGACCTACGAGCAGTACTTC. Protein sequence: CASSIGLDRTYEQYF.

This clone appeared once. The chain links TRBV28 to TRBJ1-5, with TRBD1 matching over 7 bases. Germline V gene data show CDR1 as MDHEN and CDR2 as SYDVKM. The CDR3 extends over 15 amino acids. The V and J ends lost 3 bases and 7 bases, in that order; junction bases with no gene match: 9. The CDR3 DNA sequence: TGTGCCAGCAGTTTCCAGACAGGGTTAAGACAGCCCCAGCATTTT. The encoded protein is CASSFQTGLRQPQHF.

V is TRBV12-5 and J is TRBJ2-1, with 9 bases that match TRBD2. The germline V gene encodes CDR1 LGHNT and CDR2 FRNRAP. The CDR3 is made up of 22 amino acids. V lost 0 bases to trimming and J lost 0 bases; unmatched junction nucleotides: 18. DNA of the CDR3: TGTGCTAGTGGTTTGGTAGTTCGTTGGGGACTAGCCCGGGGAGGCTCCTACAATGAGCAGTTCTTC. It specifies CASGLVVRWGLARGGSYNEQFF.

The chain is built from TRBV9 and TRBJ1-1, with 7 bases aligning to TRBD1. The CDR3 is made up of 15 amino acids. J was trimmed by 0 bases and V by 4 bases; bases with no gene match: 6. CDR1 and CDR2 (germline): SGDLS, YYNGEE. CDR3 nucleotides: TGTGCCAGCAGCCCAGGGGGGAACCTGAACACTGAAGCTTTCTTT. The encoded protein is CASSPGGNLNTEAFF.

This sequence joins TRBV7-8 and TRBJ1-1; 7 nucleotides line up with TRBD1. The length of the CDR3 is 16 residues. Germline V gives CDR1 SGHVS, CDR2 FQNEAQ. V shed 1 base and J 10 bases; nucleotides not matched to a gene: 15. The CDR3: CASSLVRGGGGRGAFF. CDR3 sequence (DNA): TGTGCCAGCAGCTTAGTCCGGGGAGGAGGGGGCCGTGGAGCTTTCTTT.